These 30 T cell receptor beta chains were sequenced from one sample in a study of CD8 T cells in ankylosing spondylitis. One entry per CDR3 protein, called by TCRdb with MiXCR from the 5' RACE reads. This table has 250,000 or so distinct CDR3 sequences, 20% to 30% appearing once. The sample consisted of blood, either unsorted or a sorted T cell fraction (not recorded which). The receptor set was obtained from a male donor with ankylosing spondylitis or in good health (not recorded which).

This clonotype occurred many times. The genes are TRBV20-1 and TRBJ1-2; unclear D gene. V was shortened by 1 base and J by 2 bases, with 11 bases between the two germline ends. CDR1 is DFQATT, CDR2 SNEGSKA, per germline (reference sequence). The length of the CDR3 is 14 residues. CDR3 coding DNA: TGCAGTGCTAGAGTACGCGTGGGCAACTATGGCTACACCTTC. Translation: CSARVRVGNYGYTF.

This clonotype has more than one count but fewer than ten. V usage is TRBV12-3 or TRBV12-4 and J usage is TRBJ2-7; 7 bases align to TRBD2. J lost 2 bases, V lost 8 bases, and 3 bases had no gene match. CDR3 size: 12 residues. The CDR3 nucleotides read TGTGCCAGCCGCGGGGGAACCTACGAGCAGTACTTC. As protein: CASRGGTYEQYF.

The J gene is TRBJ2-1, the V gene TRBV20-1, with 12 bases that match TRBD2. The CDR3 sequence is 15 residues long. Germline V gene lookup returns CDR1 DFQATT and CDR2 SNEGSKA (reference sequence). The ends lost 2 bases at V and 7 bases at J; junction bases unmatched: 6. Here the CDR3 DNA reads TGCAGTGCTAGACTAGCGGGGGGGCCGGGGAATGAGCAGTTCTTC. Its translation is CSARLAGGPGNEQFF.

Here the CDR3 DNA reads TGTGCCACCAGTGGTGGGGGCGCGGAGACCCAGTACTTC. Residues: CATSGGGAETQYF. The chain combines TRBV24-1 with TRBJ2-5; perhaps TRBD1 as D (6 bases). The CDR3 has 13 residues. Germline values: CDR1 KGHDR, CDR2 SFDVKD. The V and J ends lost 5 bases and 5 bases respectively, with 11 bases between them.

The chain has TRBV12-3 or TRBV12-4 and TRBJ2-5; tentatively, D is TRBD2 (6 bases). The V gene lost 7 bases and the J gene lost 5 bases, with 17 bases spanning the gap. The CDR3 has 14 residues. The CDR3 region has the DNA TGTGCCAGCACTAGGGGACTCGGTGGGGAGACCCAGTACTTC. Amino acids: CASTRGLGGETQYF.

This clonotype was seen ten or more times. The chain couples TRBV2 to TRBJ2-1; D remains ambiguous. Germline lookup yields CDR1 SNHLY and CDR2 FYNNEI. Trimming left V 1 base short and J 6 bases short, with 7 bases between. The CDR3 sequence is 13 residues long. DNA for the CDR3: TGTGCCAGCAGTGAAGTTTCCCTCAATGAGCAGTTCTTC. It specifies CASSEVSLNEQFF.

This rearrangement joins TRBV7-9 to TRBJ2-1, with a possible D match to TRBD2 (5 bases). This CDR3 comprises 15 residues. V lost 1 base, J lost 7 bases, and 14 bases lay in between. From germline, CDR1 is SEHNR and CDR2 FQNEAQ (reference sequence). CDR3 nucleotides: TGTGCCAGCAGCTTAGTGGTCAGTTCGGGGAATGAGCAGTTCTTC. Its translation: CASSLVVSSGNEQFF.

The chain recombines TRBV20-1 with TRBJ2-1; 9 bases map to TRBD2. V lost 0 bases, J lost 2 bases, and 5 bases stayed unmatched. CDR1 is DFQATT, CDR2 SNEGSKA, per germline (reference sequence). This CDR3 is built from 16 residues. This CDR3 is CSARDARGGTYNEQFF. The CDR3 bases are TGCAGTGCTAGAGATGCGCGGGGGGGCACCTACAATGAGCAGTTCTTC.

This clonotype came up many times. V is TRBV12-3 or TRBV12-4 and J is TRBJ2-3, with 10 bases identical to TRBD1. V gave up 5 bases and J gave up 2 bases; unmatched junction bases: 1. The CDR3 contains 14 residues. The CDR3: CASSDRGHTDTQYF. Here the CDR3 DNA reads TGTGCCAGCAGTGACAGGGGGCACACAGATACGCAGTATTTT.

This clonotype was counted at least ten times. This rearrangement joins TRBV7-3 to TRBJ2-7; TRBD1 agrees at 9 bases. Germline values: CDR1 SGHTA, CDR2 FQGTGA. The CDR3 sequence is 16 residues long. J lost 3 bases, V lost 2 bases, and 8 bases had no gene match. The CDR3 is CASSLENGTGFYEQYF. CDR3 in DNA: TGTGCCAGCAGCTTAGAAAATGGGACAGGGTTCTACGAGCAGTACTTC.

V and J are TRBV12-3 or TRBV12-4 and TRBJ2-7; D gene uncertain. The V end was cut by 3 bases, the J end by 5 bases, with 8 bases between. The CDR3 is 12 amino acids. In nucleotides, the CDR3 is TGTGCCAGCAGTTTTGGGCTACACGAGCAGTACTTC. Translation: CASSFGLHEQYF.

The sample holds a few counts of this clonotype. J is TRBJ2-7 and V is TRBV20-1, with D perhaps being TRBD1 or TRBD2 (5 bases each). CDR1 is DFQATT, CDR2 SNEGSKA, per germline (reference sequence). The CDR3 is 14 residues long. Trimming took off 6 bases at V and 4 bases at J, with 19 bases between the two ends. This CDR3 reads CSAKFFRGGYEQYF. CDR3 in DNA: TGCAGTGCAAAATTTTTCCGGGGCGGGTACGAGCAGTACTTC.

The CDR3 DNA sequence: TGCAGCGTTGGGACTAGCGCGGTCTCCTACGAGCAGTACTTC. Protein: CSVGTSAVSYEQYF. This sequence joins TRBV29-1 and TRBJ2-7; TRBD2 matches at 9 bases. CDR1 and CDR2 from the germline V gene are SQVTM and ANQGSEA. The CDR3 contains 14 residues. Unmatched junction bases numbered 4, after V lost 4 bases and J lost 0 bases.

This clonotype came up once. A much more abundant neighbour one base away suggests this may be a read error. The chain joins TRBV25-1 to TRBJ2-5, with D possibly TRBD2 on 6 matching bases. CDR1 and CDR2 from the germline V gene are MGHDK and SYGVNS. The CDR3 totals 14 residues. CDR3 protein: CASGDFLAGKTQYF. CDR3 DNA sequence: TGTGCCAGCGGTGATTTCCTGGCGGGGAAGACCCAGTACTTC.

In its sample, this clonotype was seen many times. The genes are TRBV29-1 and TRBJ1-2, with 9 bases lining up with TRBD1. The trim removed 6 bases at V and 4 bases at J, leaving 6 bases unmatched. This CDR3 has 13 amino acids. Germline V gene data show CDR1 as SQVTM and CDR2 as ANQGSEA. CDR3 region: CSVQPGQGYGYTF. DNA of the CDR3: TGCAGCGTCCAACCGGGACAGGGCTATGGCTACACCTTC.

The rearrangement links TRBV2 to TRBJ2-5; D is undetermined. The CDR3 extends over 14 amino acids. The germline gives CDR1 SNHLY, CDR2 FYNNEI. The V gene lost 2 bases and the J gene lost 5 bases, with 12 bases spanning the gap. CDR3 loop: CASSELRVGETQYF. In nucleotides, the CDR3 is TGTGCCAGCAGTGAATTAAGGGTTGGGGAGACCCAGTACTTC.

The chain is built from TRBV12-3 or TRBV12-4 and TRBJ1-3; possible D gene TRBD1, 6 bases. Trimming took off 6 bases at V and 4 bases at J, with 13 bases between the two ends. This CDR3 has 14 residues. This CDR3 reads CASSQTGRGNTIYF. The CDR3 DNA is TGTGCCAGCAGCCAAACAGGGAGGGGAAACACCATATATTTT.

This clonotype was seen repeatedly, ten times or more. The chain combines TRBV6-5 with TRBJ1-5; no reliable D call. CDR3 length: 15 amino acids. Trimming removed 4 bases at V and 4 bases at J, with 14 bases between. Germline CDR1 and CDR2: MNHEY and SVGAGI. CDR3: CASSSSRLGNQPQHF. CDR3 nucleotide sequence: TGTGCCAGCAGTTCCAGCCGTTTGGGGAATCAGCCCCAGCATTTT.

Turning to this clonotype: Compared with germline, one end of the junction differs, possibly owing to a read error. The V and J genes are TRBV12-3 or TRBV12-4 and TRBJ2-5; D is uncertain. The CDR3 is 11 residues long. The CDR3 nucleotides read TGTGCCAGCGGTTTTGGGGAGACCCAGTACTTC. As protein: CASGFGETQYF.

In its sample, this clonotype was seen many times. The rearrangement uses TRBV20-1 and TRBJ1-3, with no clear D. CDR1 and CDR2 from the germline V gene are DFQATT and SNEGSKA (reference sequence). There are 14 residues in the CDR3. Between the trimmed V and J ends, which lost 0 bases and 1 base, there was a span of 7 bases. The CDR3 loop is CSARDSGSGNTIYF. The DNA for the CDR3 is TGCAGTGCTAGAGATTCAGGTTCTGGAAACACCATATATTTT.

This chain connects TRBV10-3 to TRBJ2-5; the D gene is possibly TRBD2 (6 bases). The CDR3 spans 14 residues. V lost 0 bases and J 4 bases, leaving 9 bases between the germline ends. From germline, CDR1 is ENHRY and CDR2 SYGVKD. CDR3 coding DNA: TGTGCCATCAGTGAGTCGATGGGGGGAGAGACCCAGTACTTC. Amino acids: CAISESMGGETQYF.

The chain recombines TRBV20-1 with TRBJ2-5, with D unclear. The CDR3 covers 12 residues. In germline, CDR1 is DFQATT, CDR2 SNEGSKA (reference sequence). V shed 7 bases and J shed 1 base, with 10 bases lying between them. The CDR3 DNA is TGCAGTGGGGGAAGTCCCCAAGAGACCCAGTACTTC. Translated: CSGGSPQETQYF.

The chain has TRBV20-1 and TRBJ2-2; D possibly uses TRBD1 or TRBD2 (5 bases each). V shed 0 bases and J shed 4 bases, with 15 bases lying between them. CDR3 length: 16 amino acids. Germline V CDR1 and CDR2: DFQATT, SNEGSKA (reference sequence). Here the CDR3 DNA reads TGCAGTGCTAGAGATCTGTCGAGGGGAAGCACCGGGGAGCTGTTTTTT. The encoded protein is CSARDLSRGSTGELFF.

This clonotype was counted ten times or more. The chain employs TRBV4-1 and TRBJ2-3; 11 bases map to TRBD2. Per the germline V gene, CDR1 is MGHRA and CDR2 is YSYEKL. The CDR3 is 14 amino acids. V gave up 4 bases and J gave up 14 bases; unmatched junction bases: 11. CDR3 bases: TGCGCCAGCAGCCCTGGGACTAGCGGCCCAGGGGGGTATTTT. This encodes CASSPGTSGPGGYF.

This clonotype occurred many times. The V and J genes are TRBV20-1 and TRBJ2-5; 10 bases match TRBD2. There are 13 residues in the CDR3. The V gene's germline CDR1 is DFQATT and CDR2 SNEGSKA (reference sequence). The CDR3 DNA reads TGCAGCTATAGCGGGGGGAAAAGAGAGACCCAGTACTTC. Its translation: CSYSGGKRETQYF.

This clonotype has at least ten counts. The genes are TRBV7-2 and TRBJ2-5; maybe TRBD1 (5 bases). Trimming stripped 0 bases from V and 2 bases from J, with 7 bases between. This CDR3 is 14 amino acids long. The germline V gene encodes CDR1 SGHTA and CDR2 FQGNSA. The CDR3 DNA follows: TGTGCCAGCAGCTTAGCTCAGGGACAAGAGACCCAGTACTTC. This gives the protein CASSLAQGQETQYF.

This chain connects TRBV18 to TRBJ2-1; D remains unclear. Germline V gene lookup returns CDR1 KGHSH and CDR2 LQKENI. The CDR3 spans 13 residues. V was clipped by 3 bases and J by 2 bases, with 5 bases between them. CDR3 amino acids: CASSPDTYNEQFF. Here the CDR3 DNA reads TGTGCCAGCTCACCCGACACCTACAATGAGCAGTTCTTC. Drawing the rest from reference TRBV18 and TRBJ2-1, the complete variable domain is NAGVMQNPRHLVRRRGQEARLRCSPMKGHSHVYWYRQLPEEGLKFMVYLQKENIIDESGMPKERFSAEFPKEGPSILRIQQVVRGDSAAYFCASSPDTYNEQFFGPGTRLTVL.

This sequence joins TRBV20-1 and TRBJ2-7, with D perhaps being TRBD1 or TRBD2 (7 bases each). This CDR3 has 13 residues. The V and J ends lost 2 bases and 6 bases respectively, with 14 bases between them. Looked up from germline, CDR1 is DFQATT and CDR2 is SNEGSKA (reference sequence). CDR3 bases: TGCAGTGCTAGACAGGGGGGGGGAAGCGAGCAGTACTTC. Translating it yields CSARQGGGSEQYF.

There are many counts of this clonotype. CDR3 sequence reads: CASSSSRGGLQETQYF. For the CDR3, the DNA is TGTGCCAGCAGTTCCTCCCGGGGGGGGCTTCAAGAGACCCAGTACTTC. V gene TRBV12-3 or TRBV12-4 combines with J gene TRBJ2-5; 8 nucleotides agree with TRBD2. With 4 bases clipped from V and 2 bases from J, the junction kept 9 bases outside the gene matches. The CDR3 loop spans 16 amino acids.

In this sample, this clonotype turned up a few times. The chain couples TRBV12-3 or TRBV12-4 to TRBJ1-2; the match to TRBD1 covers 7 bases. The trim removed 3 bases at V and 2 bases at J, leaving 0 bases unmatched. CDR3 size: 13 residues. DNA for the CDR3: TGTGCCAGCAGTTTGGACAGGAACTATGGCTACACCTTC. Its protein product is CASSLDRNYGYTF.